This TCR beta chain was observed in a study of a mutant IDH1 vaccine in newly diagnosed glioma. Across the study: Onset of vaccination occurred 4-6 weeks following radiotherapy alone, or with temozolomide cycles. Pretreatment consisted of radiotherapy, temozolomide, or both, with most receiving both. Treated patients showed a male proportion of about 62%, a female proportion of roughly 40%, and a mean age of approximately 40 years.

Regarding time point: week 35, safety follow-up. Topical imiquimod was applied with each vaccine dose, which held 300 ug of mutant IDH1 20-mer peptide. Details on this clone: Its antigen remains unknown.

Clones were read by immunoSEQ multiplex PCR, and TCRdb kept only the in-frame ones, dropping some. The sample includes some 70,000 clones, roughly 84% of them seen just once. Germline V gives CDR1 SGHTA, CDR2 FQGNSA. CDR3 length: 15 residues. V lost 5 bases, J lost 0 bases, and 14 bases lay in between. Regarding the study as a whole: There were vaccine-induced immune responses in roughly 93% of the patients.

The chain uses TRBV7-2 and TRBJ2-7; possible D gene TRBD1, 5 bases. The specimen was PBMCs, collected from a glioma patient whose treatment included an IDH1 peptide vaccine. This clonotype was sampled from a young man with glioma. CDR3 sequence: CASSPQTVISYEQYF. Written as DNA, the CDR3 is TGTGCCAGCAGCCCCCAGACAGTCATCTCCTACGAGCAGTACTTC.